The rows below give T cell receptor beta chains drawn from one sample of a study of blood T cell repertoires in COVID-19. TCRdb's table, derived via immunoSEQ multiplex PCR, lists solely in-frame clones and lacks some. In the table there are approximately 400,000 clones, around 90% of which are singletons. Sequencing was carried out using PBMCs or T cells enriched from blood (not recorded which). The source of these receptors is a woman aged 18-35 years who had recovered from COVID-19. CDR3s include the opening cysteine and the closing phenylalanine or tryptophan. Each record gives: J gene, V gene, clone size, D gene, CDR3 protein, CDR3 DNA. D genes are given only for firm matches. Only part of the rows carry a size: once, few, many, or a class if the clone is expanded.

j_gene: TRBJ2-7; v_gene: TRBV6-1; abundance: .; d_gene: .; CDR3aa: CASSEAAAGAKYEQYF; CDR3nt: TGTGCCAGCAGTGAAGCGGCGGCAGGGGCCAAGTACGAGCAGTACTTC
j_gene: TRBJ1-4; v_gene: TRBV9; abundance: once; d_gene: .; CDR3aa: CASSVGTRKEEKLFF; CDR3nt: TGTGCCAGCAGCGTAGGAACAAGGAAGGAGGAAAAACTGTTTTTT
j_gene: TRBJ2-3; v_gene: TRBV11-3; abundance: .; d_gene: TRBD2; CDR3aa: CASSPSGGSFHTQYF; CDR3nt: TGTGCCAGCAGCCCTAGCGGGGGGAGCTTTCATACGCAGTATTTT
j_gene: TRBJ1-6; v_gene: TRBV5-1; abundance: .; d_gene: TRBD1; CDR3aa: CASSRGDRDGSSPLHF; CDR3nt: TGCGCCAGCAGCAGGGGGGACAGAGACGGTTCTTCACCCCTCCACTTT
j_gene: TRBJ1-2; v_gene: TRBV7-2; abundance: few; d_gene: .; CDR3aa: CASSFPGVGGYGYTF; CDR3nt: TGTGCCAGCAGCTTCCCTGGGGTAGGGGGCTATGGCTACACCTTC
j_gene: TRBJ2-2; v_gene: TRBV4-1; abundance: .; d_gene: .; CDR3aa: CASSQEGNGNTGELFF; CDR3nt: TGCGCCAGCAGCCAAGAGGGCAACGGGAACACCGGGGAGCTGTTTTTT
j_gene: TRBJ1-2; v_gene: TRBV5-1; abundance: once; d_gene: TRBD1; CDR3aa: CASSKEQGNGYTF; CDR3nt: TGCGCCAGCAGCAAAGAACAGGGGAATGGCTACACCTTC
j_gene: TRBJ2-7; v_gene: TRBV2; abundance: few; d_gene: TRBD1; CDR3aa: CASSPTGDSDEQYF; CDR3nt: TGTGCCAGCAGCCCGACAGGGGACAGCGACGAGCAGTACTTC
j_gene: TRBJ1-5; v_gene: TRBV19; abundance: .; d_gene: .; CDR3aa: CASSIGGAQPQHF; CDR3nt: TGTGCCAGTAGTATCGGCGGGGCTCAGCCCCAGCATTTT
j_gene: TRBJ2-3; v_gene: TRBV4-1; abundance: once; d_gene: TRBD2; CDR3aa: CASSYSGGPAGTQYF; CDR3nt: TGCGCCAGCAGCTATAGCGGGGGGCCCGCGGGTACGCAGTATTTT
j_gene: TRBJ1-2; v_gene: TRBV7-2; abundance: .; d_gene: .; CDR3aa: CASSLDRVTGYTF; CDR3nt: TGTGCCAGCAGCTTAGACAGGGTCACCGGCTACACCTTC
j_gene: TRBJ1-2; v_gene: TRBV16; abundance: once; d_gene: .; CDR3aa: CASSHQGTERYGYTF; CDR3nt: TGTGCCAGCAGCCACCAGGGGACCGAAAGATATGGCTACACCTTC
j_gene: TRBJ2-5; v_gene: TRBV5-4; abundance: once; d_gene: TRBD2; CDR3aa: CASSLLAGAQGETQYF; CDR3nt: TGTGCCAGCAGCTTATTAGCGGGGGCTCAGGGGGAGACCCAGTACTTC
j_gene: TRBJ1-1; v_gene: TRBV19; abundance: .; d_gene: .; CDR3aa: CASSWKGVGEAFF; CDR3nt: TGTGCCAGTAGCTGGAAGGGGGTGGGAGAAGCTTTCTTT
j_gene: TRBJ2-2; v_gene: TRBV27; abundance: .; d_gene: .; CDR3aa: CASSLFGEHGELFF; CDR3nt: TGTGCCAGCAGTTTATTCGGGGAGCACGGGGAGCTGTTTTTT
j_gene: TRBJ2-7; v_gene: TRBV19; abundance: few; d_gene: TRBD2; CDR3aa: CASSIAGGSSYEQYF; CDR3nt: TGTGCCAGTAGTATTGCGGGGGGGAGCTCCTACGAGCAGTACTTC
j_gene: TRBJ2-5; v_gene: TRBV30; abundance: .; d_gene: .; CDR3aa: CAWGPGRRQETQYF; CDR3nt: TGTGCCTGGGGCCCCGGTCGGAGGCAAGAGACCCAGTACTTC
j_gene: TRBJ1-1; v_gene: TRBV5-1; abundance: .; d_gene: TRBD1; CDR3aa: CASSSTGQIMNTEAFF; CDR3nt: TGCGCCAGCAGCTCCACGGGACAGATAATGAACACTGAAGCTTTCTTT
j_gene: TRBJ2-5; v_gene: TRBV30; abundance: .; d_gene: TRBD1; CDR3aa: CAWSDGQAKQETQYF; CDR3nt: TGTGCCTGGAGTGATGGACAGGCGAAGCAAGAGACCCAGTACTTC
j_gene: TRBJ1-6; v_gene: TRBV7-9; abundance: once; d_gene: .; CDR3aa: CASSLSQHTLSSPLHF; CDR3nt: TGTGCCAGCAGCTTATCACAGCACACACTGTCGTCACCCCTCCACTTT
j_gene: TRBJ2-1; v_gene: TRBV4-1; abundance: .; d_gene: TRBD2; CDR3aa: CASSPGGGYNEQFF; CDR3nt: TGCGCCAGCAGCCCTGGGGGGGGGTACAATGAGCAGTTCTTC
j_gene: TRBJ2-5; v_gene: TRBV4-1; abundance: .; d_gene: .; CDR3aa: CASSQVGGTQYF; CDR3nt: TGCGCCAGCAGCCAAGTCGGGGGGACCCAGTACTTC
j_gene: TRBJ1-3; v_gene: TRBV4-1; abundance: .; d_gene: .; CDR3aa: CASSPLQERPGNTIYF; CDR3nt: TGCGCCAGCAGCCCCTTACAGGAAAGGCCTGGAAACACCATATATTTT
j_gene: TRBJ1-1; v_gene: TRBV6-5; abundance: .; d_gene: TRBD1; CDR3aa: CASSSRTGMNTEAFF; CDR3nt: TGTGCCAGCAGTTCCAGGACAGGAATGAACACTGAAGCTTTCTTT
j_gene: TRBJ2-3; v_gene: TRBV7-9; abundance: .; d_gene: TRBD2; CDR3aa: CASSSTSGSASSTDTQYF; CDR3nt: TGTGCCAGCAGCTCAACTAGCGGGTCCGCATCTAGCACAGATACGCAGTATTTT
j_gene: TRBJ1-5; v_gene: TRBV7-2; abundance: .; d_gene: .; CDR3aa: CASSLFWGGNQPQHF; CDR3nt: TGTGCCAGCAGCTTATTCTGGGGGGGCAATCAGCCCCAGCATTTT
j_gene: TRBJ2-7; v_gene: TRBV5-1; abundance: .; d_gene: .; CDR3aa: CASSLKPVSTDVMGEQYF; CDR3nt: TGCGCCAGCAGCTTGAAGCCCGTATCGACAGACGTTATGGGGGAGCAGTACTTC
j_gene: TRBJ2-7; v_gene: TRBV6-5; abundance: .; d_gene: TRBD1; CDR3aa: CASRGDRSQREQYF; CDR3nt: TGTGCCAGCAGGGGGGACAGGAGCCAAAGGGAGCAGTACTTC
j_gene: TRBJ1-2; v_gene: TRBV30; abundance: .; d_gene: TRBD1; CDR3aa: CAWSEQGGGYTF; CDR3nt: TGTGCCTGGAGTGAACAGGGGGGAGGCTACACCTTC
j_gene: TRBJ1-5; v_gene: TRBV3-1/TRBV3-2; abundance: .; d_gene: .; CDR3aa: CASSQSGPPIGVLINQPQHF; CDR3nt: TGTGCCAGCAGCCAATCGGGTCCTCCCATAGGGGTCCTAATTAATCAGCCCCAGCATTTT
j_gene: TRBJ2-2; v_gene: TRBV11-3; abundance: .; d_gene: .; CDR3aa: CASSFRVNTGELFF; CDR3nt: TGTGCCAGCAGCTTCCGTGTTAACACCGGGGAGCTGTTTTTT
j_gene: TRBJ1-3; v_gene: TRBV7-2; abundance: once; d_gene: .; CDR3aa: CASSLGSPRGNTIYF; CDR3nt: TGTGCCAGCAGCTTAGGCTCCCCGAGGGGAAACACCATATATTTT
j_gene: TRBJ2-7; v_gene: TRBV27; abundance: .; d_gene: TRBD1; CDR3aa: CASASHQGALYEQYF; CDR3nt: TGTGCCAGCGCAAGCCACCAGGGGGCCCTCTACGAGCAGTACTTC
j_gene: TRBJ2-1; v_gene: TRBV18; abundance: .; d_gene: TRBD2; CDR3aa: CASSPKGLAGKAYNEQFF; CDR3nt: TGTGCCAGCTCACCCAAGGGACTAGCGGGGAAAGCCTACAATGAGCAGTTCTTC
j_gene: TRBJ1-2; v_gene: TRBV7-9; abundance: .; d_gene: .; CDR3aa: CASSFRYGYTF; CDR3nt: TGTGCCAGCAGCTTCCGGTATGGCTACACCTTC
j_gene: TRBJ1-5; v_gene: TRBV12-3/TRBV12-4; abundance: .; d_gene: .; CDR3aa: CASRGPGNQPQHF; CDR3nt: TGTGCCAGCAGGGGCCCAGGGAATCAGCCCCAGCATTTT
j_gene: TRBJ1-5; v_gene: TRBV5-1; abundance: .; d_gene: .; CDR3aa: CASSLGGLHNQPQHF; CDR3nt: TGCGCCAGCAGCTTGGGGGGGCTACACAATCAGCCCCAGCATTTT
j_gene: TRBJ1-2; v_gene: TRBV19; abundance: few; d_gene: TRBD1; CDR3aa: CASSFREKGAGYTF; CDR3nt: TGTGCCAGTAGTTTCCGGGAGAAGGGGGCTGGCTACACCTTC
j_gene: TRBJ1-4; v_gene: TRBV2; abundance: .; d_gene: TRBD1; CDR3aa: CASSQTGTVGPNEKLFF; CDR3nt: TGTGCCAGCTCTCAAACCGGGACAGTGGGACCTAATGAAAAACTGTTTTTT
j_gene: TRBJ1-4; v_gene: TRBV3-1/TRBV3-2; abundance: .; d_gene: .; CDR3aa: CASSQDPNPGEKLFF; CDR3nt: TGTGCCAGCAGCCAAGATCCAAACCCGGGAGAAAAACTGTTTTTT
j_gene: TRBJ2-1; v_gene: TRBV7-2; abundance: .; d_gene: .; CDR3aa: CASSLRHINERQFF; CDR3nt: TGTGCCAGCAGCTTAAGGCACATTAATGAGCGGCAGTTCTTC
j_gene: TRBJ1-4; v_gene: TRBV18; abundance: .; d_gene: TRBD1; CDR3aa: CASSPGQAIEKLFF; CDR3nt: TGTGCCAGCTCACCGGGACAGGCAATTGAAAAACTGTTTTTT
j_gene: TRBJ2-7; v_gene: TRBV30; abundance: .; d_gene: .; CDR3aa: CAWSAASAGRYEQYF; CDR3nt: TGTGCCTGGAGTGCTGCCTCGGCGGGGCGATACGAGCAGTACTTC
j_gene: TRBJ2-5; v_gene: TRBV15; abundance: .; d_gene: TRBD1; CDR3aa: CATSRSRDRFQETQYF; CDR3nt: TGTGCCACCAGCAGATCCCGGGACAGGTTCCAAGAGACCCAGTACTTC
j_gene: TRBJ1-1; v_gene: TRBV5-1; abundance: .; d_gene: .; CDR3aa: CASSPRGDNEAFF; CDR3nt: TGCGCCAGCAGCCCGCGGGGGGATAATGAAGCTTTCTTT